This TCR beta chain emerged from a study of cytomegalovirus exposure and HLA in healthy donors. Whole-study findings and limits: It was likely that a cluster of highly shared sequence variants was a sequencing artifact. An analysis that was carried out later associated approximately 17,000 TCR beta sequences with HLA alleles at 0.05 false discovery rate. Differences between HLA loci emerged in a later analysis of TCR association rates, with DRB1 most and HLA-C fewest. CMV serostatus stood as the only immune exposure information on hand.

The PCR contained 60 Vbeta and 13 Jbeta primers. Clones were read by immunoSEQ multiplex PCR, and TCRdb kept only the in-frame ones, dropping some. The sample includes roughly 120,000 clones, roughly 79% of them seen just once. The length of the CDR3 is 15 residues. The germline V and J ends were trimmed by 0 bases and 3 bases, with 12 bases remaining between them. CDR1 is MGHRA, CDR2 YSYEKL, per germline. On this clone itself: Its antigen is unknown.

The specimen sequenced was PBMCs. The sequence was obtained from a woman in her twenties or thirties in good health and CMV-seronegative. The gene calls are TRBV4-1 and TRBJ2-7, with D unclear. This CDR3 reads CASSQEGLAGYEQYF. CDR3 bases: TGCGCCAGCAGCCAAGAAGGTTTGGCAGGCTACGAGCAGTACTTC.